Below, 25 T cell receptor beta chains from the same sample are listed, as sequenced in a study of technical replicates of blood from a handful of donors. TCRdb's table, derived via immunoSEQ multiplex PCR, lists solely in-frame clones and lacks some. The repertoire includes under 80,000 clones, more than 85% of them detected once, and approximately 0.4% sits in the top ten. The sample was T cells isolated from PBMCs. These receptors all come from a human donor in good health. Some clones in this sample may be carry-over from other donors' samples.

This rearrangement joins TRBV7-8 to TRBJ2-7; 7 positions match TRBD2. CDR3 length equals 15 residues. The germline V gene has CDR1 SGHVS and CDR2 FQNEAQ. V shed 1 base and J 3 bases; nucleotides not matched to a gene: 6. The CDR3 region is CASSLVDSSGYEQYF. In DNA form, the CDR3 reads TGTGCCAGCAGCTTAGTCGATTCTAGCGGCTACGAGCAGTACTTC.

This chain uses TRBV6-4 with TRBJ2-1, with 10 bases that match TRBD1. The V gene's germline CDR1 is MRHNA and CDR2 SNTAGT. The CDR3 is 16 residues long. The V gene end was trimmed by 1 base and the J gene end by 5 bases; junction bases not matched to a gene: 5. The CDR3 loop is CASSDFPGTGDNEQFF. For the CDR3, the DNA is TGTGCCAGCAGTGACTTCCCCGGGACAGGGGACAATGAGCAGTTCTTC.

V gene TRBV28 combines with J gene TRBJ1-3, with unresolved D. V gave up 8 bases and J gave up 7 bases, with 9 bases separating them. The CDR3 runs 11 residues. Germline values: CDR1 MDHEN, CDR2 SYDVKM. CDR3 nucleotide sequence: TGTGCCAGCCGTACATGGAACACCATATATTTT. Amino acid sequence: CASRTWNTIYF.

Points on this clone: The junction departs from germline at one end; a sequencing error may be responsible. The CDR3 reads CASSEGTSLRF. The DNA of the CDR3 is TGTGCCAGCAGTGAAGGGACTAGTTTGCGGTTC. V and J are TRBV6-1 and TRBJ2-7, with TRBD2 identical over 7 bases. Germline assignment: CDR1 MNHNS and CDR2 SASEGT. The CDR3 loop spans 11 amino acids.

The chain links TRBV5-4 to TRBJ2-7; 10 bases agree with TRBD2. Trimming cost V 2 bases and J 4 bases; bases outside gene matches: 12. This CDR3 is 17 amino acids long. CDR1 is SGHNT, CDR2 YYREEE, per germline (reference sequence). CDR3 amino acids: CASSFEGATSGDYEQYF. The CDR3 DNA reads as TGTGCCAGCAGCTTCGAGGGGGCTACTAGCGGGGATTACGAGCAGTACTTC.

V gene TRBV13 combines with J gene TRBJ1-1; D remains ambiguous. The CDR3 spans 12 residues. Trimming stripped 10 bases from V and 1 base from J, with 10 bases between. The germline V gene encodes CDR1 PRHDT and CDR2 FYEKMQ (reference sequence). The chain's CDR3 is CATKTENTEAFF. CDR3 sequence (DNA): TGTGCCACCAAAACTGAGAACACTGAAGCTTTCTTT.

V and J are TRBV2 and TRBJ2-1; D ambiguous. V dropped 6 bases and J dropped 3 bases, with 6 bases sitting between them. CDR1 and CDR2 from the germline V gene are SNHLY and FYNNEI. The CDR3 consists of 12 residues. The CDR3 here is CASRAVYNEQFF. The DNA of the CDR3 is TGTGCCAGCAGGGCAGTCTACAATGAGCAGTTCTTC.

This clone was found once. The rearrangement joins TRBV10-2 to TRBJ2-1, with D unresolved. There are 15 residues in the CDR3. Trimming took 3 bases from V and 2 from J, leaving 11 bases between them. The germline V gene has CDR1 WSHSY and CDR2 SAAADI. The CDR3 DNA follows: TGCGCCAGCAGTGAATCGGCGGTCGCCTACAATGAGCAGTTCTTC. Encoded protein: CASSESAVAYNEQFF.

The V call is TRBV6-6, the J call TRBJ2-2, with 7 nucleotides matching TRBD2. V shed 0 bases, J shed 5 bases, and the junction held 6 bases outside the gene matches. Germline CDR1 is MNHNY and CDR2 is SVGAGI (reference sequence). This CDR3 contains 16 residues. CDR3 amino acids: CASSYSGLAVTGELFF. The CDR3 coding sequence is TGTGCCAGCAGTTACTCGGGCCTAGCGGTAACCGGGGAGCTGTTTTTT.

This sequence joins TRBV18 and TRBJ2-3, with D perhaps matching TRBD2 (7 bases). The CDR3 consists of 16 residues. Deletions cut 6 bases from V and 2 bases from J, with 18 bases between. Germline CDR1 KGHSH, CDR2 LQKENI. The CDR3: CASSPPEGGNTDTQYF. The CDR3 nucleotides are TGTGCCAGCTCTCCCCCCGAGGGGGGGAACACAGATACGCAGTATTTT. The variable domain in full, with the rest retrieved from reference TRBV18 and TRBJ2-3, is NAGVMQNPRHLVRRRGQEARLRCSPMKGHSHVYWYRQLPEEGLKFMVYLQKENIIDESGMPKERFSAEFPKEGPSILRIQQVVRGDSAAYFCASSPPEGGNTDTQYFGPGTRLTVL.

V is TRBV28 and J is TRBJ2-7, with D unresolved. The CDR3 runs to 12 residues. V was pared by 6 bases and J by 2 bases, with 8 bases between. Germline CDR1 MDHEN, CDR2 SYDVKM. In DNA form, the CDR3 reads TGTGCCAGCAGCTTCGGTGCCTACGAGCAGTACTTC. It yields the protein CASSFGAYEQYF.

The chain carries TRBV30 and TRBJ1-5; tentatively, D is TRBD1 (5 bases). This CDR3 region has 15 residues. The germline V gene encodes CDR1 GTSNPN and CDR2 SVGIG (reference sequence). V was pared by 1 base and J by 6 bases, with 16 bases between. CDR3 protein: CAWSAPGQGSQPQHF. DNA of the CDR3: TGTGCCTGGAGTGCCCCTGGGCAGGGAAGTCAGCCCCAGCATTTT.

V gene TRBV28 combines with J gene TRBJ2-3; tentatively, D is TRBD1 (6 bases). Trimming pared 5 bases from V and 0 bases from J, leaving 15 bases between. This CDR3 comprises 16 residues. The germline CDR1 and CDR2 sequences are MDHEN and SYDVKM. CDR3 in amino acids: CASSPQGRLSTDTQYF. As DNA, the CDR3 is TGTGCCAGCAGTCCCCAGGGGCGGCTTAGCACAGATACGCAGTATTTT.

The rearrangement joins TRBV13 to TRBJ2-1; 7 positions match TRBD2. The CDR3 runs to 15 residues. V shed 1 base, J shed 0 bases, and the junction held 0 bases outside the gene matches. CDR1 is PRHDT, CDR2 FYEKMQ, per germline (reference sequence). CDR3 DNA sequence: TGTGCCAGCAGCTTAGCGGGAGGCTCCTACAATGAGCAGTTCTTC. Translated: CASSLAGGSYNEQFF.

This sequence joins TRBV27 and TRBJ1-1; D ambiguous. V was pared by 4 bases and J by 0 bases, with 6 bases between. This CDR3 comprises 13 residues. Germline-derived CDR1 and CDR2 are MNHEY and SMNVEV (reference sequence). In DNA, the CDR3 is TGTGCCAGCAGTTGGCAGGTGAACACTGAAGCTTTCTTT. Amino acid sequence: CASSWQVNTEAFF.

The chain uses TRBV7-2 and TRBJ2-1; 7 bases line up with TRBD2. This CDR3 has 15 amino acids. V lost 0 bases and J lost 7; bases outside the gene matches: 6. The germline gives CDR1 SGHTA, CDR2 FQGNSA. CDR3 residues: CASSLAWTRFNEQFF. The CDR3 region has the DNA TGTGCCAGCAGCTTAGCATGGACTAGGTTTAATGAGCAGTTCTTC.

This clone came up a few times. The J gene is TRBJ1-2, the V gene TRBV27; 10 nucleotides match TRBD1. Germline values: CDR1 MNHEY, CDR2 SMNVEV (reference sequence). The CDR3 spans 15 residues. After removal of 5 bases from V and 2 bases from J, the junction contained 5 bases not matched to a gene. Here the CDR3 reads CASSPSTGGNYGYTF. CDR3 nucleotides: TGTGCCAGCAGTCCCTCGACAGGGGGCAACTATGGCTACACCTTC.

The chain joins TRBV9 to TRBJ2-2; 7 bases fit TRBD1. V dropped 3 bases and J dropped 3; count of bases not matched to a gene: 5. Germline V gene sequence: CDR1 SGDLS, CDR2 YYNGEE. The CDR3 spans 15 residues. The CDR3 here is CASSGSGTDTGELFF. CDR3 nucleotide sequence: TGTGCCAGCAGCGGATCCGGGACAGACACCGGGGAGCTGTTTTTT.

The chain carries TRBV20-1 and TRBJ2-1; no clear D. This CDR3 comprises 11 residues. Per germline, CDR1 DFQATT and CDR2 SNEGSKA (reference sequence). The V gene lost 7 bases and the J gene lost 5 bases, with 9 bases spanning the gap. CDR3 coding DNA: TGCAGTGAATCTCGGGACAATGAGCAGTTCTTC. It yields the protein CSESRDNEQFF.

The chain uses TRBV28 and TRBJ1-5; D ambiguous. The germline V gene has CDR1 MDHEN and CDR2 SYDVKM. The CDR3 runs 14 residues. V lost 8 bases and J lost 3, with 14 bases in between. In DNA, the CDR3 is TGTGCCAGCTCCCGACGGGAGAACAATCAGCCCCAGCATTTT. Translated: CASSRRENNQPQHF.

The chain has TRBV19 and TRBJ2-5; tentatively, D is TRBD1 (6 bases). CDR1 and CDR2 from the germline V gene are LNHDA and SQIVND (reference sequence). V gave up 5 bases and J gave up 3 bases, with 10 bases separating them. The CDR3 is made up of 13 amino acids. CDR3 sequence: CASSPRTEETQYF. The CDR3 nucleotides read TGTGCCAGTAGTCCGAGGACAGAAGAGACCCAGTACTTC.

The chain couples TRBV6-1 to TRBJ1-2; 9 bases agree with TRBD1. Germline CDR1 is MNHNS and CDR2 is SASEGT. Unmatched junction bases numbered 7, after V lost 4 bases and J lost 7 bases. CDR3 length equals 14 residues. CDR3 region: CASSGGQGLGGYTF. In DNA form, the CDR3 reads TGTGCCAGCAGTGGTGGACAGGGGCTGGGTGGCTACACCTTC.

V gene TRBV7-3 combines with J gene TRBJ2-1; 8 bases align to TRBD2. Trimming cost V 4 bases and J 6 bases; bases outside gene matches: 8. The CDR3 is 15 residues long. Germline CDR1 is SGHTA and CDR2 is FQGTGA. Written as DNA, the CDR3 is TGTGCCAGCAGCTCCACCGGGACTAGTGTCAATGAGCAGTTCTTC. Translated, it gives CASSSTGTSVNEQFF.

The chain recombines TRBV9 with TRBJ1-1; TRBD1 matches at 11 bases. V dropped 0 bases and J dropped 4; count of bases not matched to a gene: 5. The germline V gene has CDR1 SGDLS and CDR2 YYNGEE. The CDR3 consists of 16 residues. CDR3 nucleotides: TGTGCCAGCAGCGTAGAAATTGGGACAGGGGGCACTGAAGCTTTCTTT. Translation: CASSVEIGTGGTEAFF.

In nucleotides, the CDR3 is TGTGCCAGCAGCTTAGGTGACGGACAGATCACTGAAGCTTTCTTT. Amino acids: CASSLGDGQITEAFF. The chain joins TRBV11-2 to TRBJ1-1; possibly TRBD1 for D (6 bases). The ends were cut back, 1 base at V and 4 bases at J, with 13 bases in the middle. The CDR3 extends over 15 amino acids. Germline CDR1 and CDR2: SGHAT and FQNNGV.